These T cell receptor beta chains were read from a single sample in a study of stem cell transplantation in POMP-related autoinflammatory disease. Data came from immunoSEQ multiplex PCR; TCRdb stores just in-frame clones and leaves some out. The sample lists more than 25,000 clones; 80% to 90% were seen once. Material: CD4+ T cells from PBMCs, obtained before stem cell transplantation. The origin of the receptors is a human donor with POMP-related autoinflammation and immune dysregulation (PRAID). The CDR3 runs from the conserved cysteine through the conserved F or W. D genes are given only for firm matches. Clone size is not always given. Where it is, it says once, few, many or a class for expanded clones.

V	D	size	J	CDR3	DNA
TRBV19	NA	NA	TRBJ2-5	CAKTGGRGETQYF	TGTGCCAAGACCGGGGGACGAGGGGAGACCCAGTACTTC
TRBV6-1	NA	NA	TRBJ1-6	CASSEAHRRNSPLHF	TGTGCCAGCAGTGAAGCGCACAGGCGGAATTCACCCCTCCACTTT
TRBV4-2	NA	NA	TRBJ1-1	CASSVRDGNTEAFF	TGTGCCAGCAGCGTCCGGGACGGGAACACTGAAGCTTTCTTT
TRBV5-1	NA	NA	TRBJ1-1	CASSLGMNTEAFF	TGCGCCAGCAGCTTGGGCATGAACACTGAAGCTTTCTTT
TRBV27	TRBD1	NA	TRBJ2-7	CASRGQPFYEQYF	TGTGCCAGCAGGGGACAGCCCTTCTACGAGCAGTACTTC
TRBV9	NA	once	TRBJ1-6	CASGRALDSPLHF	TGTGCCAGCGGACGGGCCCTAGATTCACCCCTCCACTTT
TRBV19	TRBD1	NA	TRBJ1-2	CASSIATGGYGYTF	TGTGCCAGTAGTATAGCGACAGGGGGTTATGGCTACACCTTC
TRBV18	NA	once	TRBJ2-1	CASSPPGTYNEQFF	TGTGCCAGCTCACCCCCCGGGACTTACAATGAGCAGTTCTTC
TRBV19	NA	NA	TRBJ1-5	CASSITGFQQPQHF	TGTGCCAGTAGTATTACAGGGTTTCAACAGCCCCAGCATTTT
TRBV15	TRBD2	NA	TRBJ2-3	CATSRDKGAGVKDTQYF	TGTGCCACCAGCAGAGATAAAGGAGCGGGAGTAAAAGATACGCAGTATTTT
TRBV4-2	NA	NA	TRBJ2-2	CASSQAYGAGTGELFF	TGTGCCAGCAGCCAAGCCTATGGAGCGGGCACCGGGGAGCTGTTTTTT
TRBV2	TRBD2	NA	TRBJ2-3	CASSGTSVGADTQYF	TGTGCCAGCAGTGGGACTAGCGTGGGGGCAGATACGCAGTATTTT
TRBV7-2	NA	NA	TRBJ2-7	CASSWDRSSYEQYF	TGTGCCAGCAGTTGGGACCGGAGCTCCTACGAGCAGTACTTC
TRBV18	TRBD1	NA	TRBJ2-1	CASSPADRVGDEQFF	TGTGCCAGCTCACCCGCCGACAGGGTTGGTGATGAGCAGTTCTTC
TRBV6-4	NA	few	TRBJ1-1	CASSEVSGTEAFF	TGTGCCAGCAGTGAGGTCTCAGGCACTGAAGCTTTCTTT
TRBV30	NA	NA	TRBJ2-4	CAWSWGRGTKNIQYF	TGTGCCTGGAGTTGGGGCCGGGGGACCAAAAACATTCAGTACTTC
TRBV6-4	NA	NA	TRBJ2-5	CASILSGRERVETQYF	TGTGCCAGCATTCTATCCGGCAGGGAACGTGTCGAGACCCAGTACTTC
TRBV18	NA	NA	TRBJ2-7	CASSPLARNYEQYF	TGTGCCAGCTCACCCTTAGCCAGGAACTACGAGCAGTACTTC
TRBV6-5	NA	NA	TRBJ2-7	CASSYRETYEQYF	TGTGCCAGCAGTTACCGAGAGACCTACGAGCAGTACTTC
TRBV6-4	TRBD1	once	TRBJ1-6	CASSEYRGSPLHF	TGTGCCAGCAGTGAGTACAGGGGATCACCCCTCCACTTT